The 7 T cell receptor beta chains given below trace back to one sample, sequenced in a study of cytomegalovirus exposure and HLA in healthy donors. The PCR had 60 Vbeta and 13 Jbeta primers. The protocol was immunoSEQ multiplex PCR, while the TCRdb copy is restricted to in-frame clones and leaves out a portion. Of roughly 96,000 clones listed, 65% to 75% are singletons. Material: PBMCs. These receptors were collected from a female donor in good health and CMV-seropositive.

The V gene is TRBV25-1, the J gene TRBJ1-2; D is possibly TRBD1 (5 bases). CDR3 size: 13 residues. V was clipped by 2 bases and J by 6 bases, with 10 bases between them. The germline V gene has CDR1 MGHDK and CDR2 SYGVNS. Here the CDR3 reads CASSERGGNGYTF. In nucleotides, the CDR3 is TGTGCCAGCAGTGAAAGGGGCGGAAATGGCTACACCTTC.

The V gene is TRBV28, the J gene TRBJ2-7, with D possibly TRBD2 on 6 matching bases. Germline CDR1 is MDHEN and CDR2 is SYDVKM. The ends were cut back, 7 bases at V and 2 bases at J, with 15 bases in the middle. CDR3 length equals 14 residues. The chain's CDR3 is CASKGRDRPYEQYF. The CDR3 nucleotides read TGTGCCAGCAAGGGGCGGGACCGACCCTACGAGCAGTACTTC. Based on the CDR3 plus reference TRBV28 and TRBJ2-7, the full variable domain is DVKVTQSSRYLVKRTGEKVFLECVQDMDHENMFWYRQDPGLGLRLIYFSYDVKMKEKGDIPEGYSVSREKKERFSLILESASTNQTSMYLCASKGRDRPYEQYFGPGTRLTVT.

The chain recombines TRBV18 with TRBJ1-5, with D possibly being TRBD1 (5 bases). The germline gives CDR1 KGHSH, CDR2 LQKENI. Trimming took 3 bases from V and 4 from J, leaving 13 bases between them. The CDR3 has 15 residues. This CDR3 reads CASSPFRQINQPQHF. Here the CDR3 DNA reads TGTGCCAGCTCACCCTTTCGACAGATAAATCAGCCCCAGCATTTT.

This rearrangement joins TRBV18 to TRBJ1-1; D is uncertain. Trimming stripped 6 bases from V and 2 bases from J, with 10 bases between. Germline assignment: CDR1 KGHSH and CDR2 LQKENI. This CDR3 is 13 amino acids long. DNA of the CDR3: TGTGCCAGCTCCCTAAGTTTTAACACTGAAGCTTTCTTT. This gives the protein CASSLSFNTEAFF.

The chain carries TRBV2 and TRBJ2-1; possible D gene TRBD1, 5 bases. Germline V gives CDR1 SNHLY, CDR2 FYNNEI. This CDR3 is 16 amino acids long. Trimming left V 5 bases short and J 0 bases short, with 14 bases between. CDR3 in DNA: TGTGCCAGCAGTCCAGGGTGGCAGGGCTCCTACAATGAGCAGTTCTTC. Protein: CASSPGWQGSYNEQFF.

The V and J genes are TRBV11-2 and TRBJ2-5; 10 bases match TRBD2. The V gene's germline CDR1 is SGHAT and CDR2 FQNNGV. The CDR3 covers 16 residues. After removal of 1 base from V and 2 bases from J, the junction contained 4 bases not matched to a gene. The CDR3 region has the DNA TGTGCCAGCAGCTTAGGGGCTAGCGGGAGTCAAGAGACCCAGTACTTC. Its translation is CASSLGASGSQETQYF.

The chain links TRBV11-2 to TRBJ2-7, with D perhaps TRBD1 (6 bases). This CDR3 is 13 amino acids long. The germline CDR1 and CDR2 sequences are SGHAT and FQNNGV. V was pared by 2 bases and J by 6 bases, with 11 bases between. The DNA for the CDR3 is TGTGCCAGCAGCTTAAACAGGGTTCTCGAGCAGTACTTC. It translates to CASSLNRVLEQYF.